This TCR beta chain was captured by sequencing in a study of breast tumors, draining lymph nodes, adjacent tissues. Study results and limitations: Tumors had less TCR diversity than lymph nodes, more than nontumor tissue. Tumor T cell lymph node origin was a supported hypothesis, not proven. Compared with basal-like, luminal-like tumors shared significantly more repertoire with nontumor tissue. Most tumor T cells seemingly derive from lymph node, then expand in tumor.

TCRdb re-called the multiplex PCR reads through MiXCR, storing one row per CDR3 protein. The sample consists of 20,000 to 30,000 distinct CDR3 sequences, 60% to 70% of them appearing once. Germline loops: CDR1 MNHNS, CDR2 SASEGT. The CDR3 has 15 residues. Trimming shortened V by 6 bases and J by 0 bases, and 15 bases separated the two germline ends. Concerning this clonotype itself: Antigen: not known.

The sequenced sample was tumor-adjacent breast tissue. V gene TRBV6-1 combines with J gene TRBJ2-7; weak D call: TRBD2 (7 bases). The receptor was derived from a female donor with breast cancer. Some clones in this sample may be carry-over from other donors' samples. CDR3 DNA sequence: TGTGCCAGCAGCTGGGGGCTAGCGGACTCCTACGAGCAGTACTTC. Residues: CASSWGLADSYEQYF.